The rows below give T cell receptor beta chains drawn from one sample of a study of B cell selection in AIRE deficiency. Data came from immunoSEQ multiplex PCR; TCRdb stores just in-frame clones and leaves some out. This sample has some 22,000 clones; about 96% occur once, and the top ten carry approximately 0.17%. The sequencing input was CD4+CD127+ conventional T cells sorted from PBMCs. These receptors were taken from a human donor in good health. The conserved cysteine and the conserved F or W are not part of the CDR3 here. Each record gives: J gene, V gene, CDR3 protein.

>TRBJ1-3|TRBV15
ATSRAGGEPGNTIY
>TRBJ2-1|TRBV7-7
ASSSTTGGADNEQF
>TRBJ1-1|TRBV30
AWSRGGNTEAF
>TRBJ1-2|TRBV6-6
ASSQVTRSYRYT
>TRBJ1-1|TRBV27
ASSLPGAGGTEAF
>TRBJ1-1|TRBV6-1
ASSEMGQVRAF
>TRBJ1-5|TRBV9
ASSVGSNQPQH
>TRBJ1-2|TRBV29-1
SVVTKTGEYGYT
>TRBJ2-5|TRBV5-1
ASSKGRTEETQY
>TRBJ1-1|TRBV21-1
ASSKAGTGYTEAF
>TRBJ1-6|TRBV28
ASTPGDRDNSPLH
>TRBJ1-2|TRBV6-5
ASSNEGTGIGYT
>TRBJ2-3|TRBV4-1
ATSHPLEGGSTDTQY
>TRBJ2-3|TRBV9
ATNRDSGADTQY
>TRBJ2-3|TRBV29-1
SVKVLDSGYTDTQY
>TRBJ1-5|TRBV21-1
ASSKSRGVWGNQPQH
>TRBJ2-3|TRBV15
ATSRENTDTQY
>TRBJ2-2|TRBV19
ASSQQGTGELF
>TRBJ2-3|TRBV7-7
ASSLGRGGDTQY
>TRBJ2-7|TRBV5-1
ASSLVPGGSSYEQY
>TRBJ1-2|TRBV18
ASSPGSGRIYGYT
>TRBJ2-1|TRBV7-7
ASSPRTSGGEQF
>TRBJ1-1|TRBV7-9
ASSLAAGGRDTEAF
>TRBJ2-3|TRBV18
ASSQQGSDTDTQY
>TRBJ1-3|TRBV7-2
ASSLSGTGDSGNTIY
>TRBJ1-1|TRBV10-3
AISATGTGVTEAF
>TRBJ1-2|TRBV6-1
GIRGTGHYGYT
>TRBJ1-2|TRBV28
ATLLRVDYGYT
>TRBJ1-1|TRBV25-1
ASSGRLVGVNEAF
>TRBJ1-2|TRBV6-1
ASSLTVHYGHT
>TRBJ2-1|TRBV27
ASRLPGLAGGQGNEQF
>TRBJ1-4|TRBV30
AWSVQGQKLF
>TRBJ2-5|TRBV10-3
AIGRGLQETQY
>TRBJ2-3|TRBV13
ASRTSGGATDTQY
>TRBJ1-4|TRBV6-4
ASIGTGAEKLF
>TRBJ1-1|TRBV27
ASSNPENTEAF
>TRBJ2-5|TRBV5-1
ASSSLTGQETQY
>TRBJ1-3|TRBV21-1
ASRGTRTGNTIY
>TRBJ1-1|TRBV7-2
ASGQGLAYPEAF
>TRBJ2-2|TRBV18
ASSPERNTGELF
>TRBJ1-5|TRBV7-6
ASSLQGNQPQH
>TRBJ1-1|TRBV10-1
ASSESRWEAEAF
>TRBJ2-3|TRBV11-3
ASSARLAGAPSTDTQY
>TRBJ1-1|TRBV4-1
ASSQDWQGEGAF
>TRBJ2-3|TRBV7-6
ASSRGLGEATDTQY
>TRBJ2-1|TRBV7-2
ASSFPQGAGVNEQF
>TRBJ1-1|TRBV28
ASSLLFWTVNTEAF
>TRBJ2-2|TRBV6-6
ASSPSGNTGELF
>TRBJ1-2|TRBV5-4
ASSLERVSYT
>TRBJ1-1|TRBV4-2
ASSPMTGYGTEAF
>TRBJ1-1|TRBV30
AWSVYAGGLNTEAF
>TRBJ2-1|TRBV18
ASSPPRTGNEQF
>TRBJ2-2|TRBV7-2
ASSLEVAGAGELF
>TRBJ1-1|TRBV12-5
ASGLVLGRGAEAF